This T cell receptor beta chain comes out of a study of cytomegalovirus exposure and HLA in healthy donors. Libraries were prepared by immunoSEQ multiplex PCR; TCRdb keeps only in-frame clonotypes and omits some of them. The data show 190,000 or so clones, about 80% seen once. This CDR3 is 16 amino acids long. Germline lookup yields CDR1 SNHLY and CDR2 FYNNEI. The V gene end was trimmed by 8 bases and the J gene end by 9 bases; junction bases not matched to a gene: 14. This clone has only a few counts. The rearrangement uses TRBV2 and TRBJ2-1, with 12 bases lining up with TRBD2. Sequences were obtained from PBMCs. The TCR was taken from a woman aged 18-35 years in good health and CMV-seropositive. The CDR3 coding sequence is TGTGCCAGCTCGACTAGCGGGGGATCGGCCATTGGTGAGCAGTTCTTC. Translated: CASSTSGGSAIGEQFF.